The clone carrying this T cell receptor beta chain was observed a single time. This record comes from a study of blood T cell repertoires in COVID-19. Overall study context: Specimens from acute and convalescent COVID-19 originated in the United States, Italy and Spain.

The trim removed 6 bases at V and 8 bases at J, leaving 16 bases unmatched. The CDR3 loop spans 17 amino acids. Germline-derived CDR1 and CDR2 are MNHEY and SMNVEV (reference sequence). Original methodology: Nucleated cell number was recorded as an estimate derived from reference gene primer amplification. Measured with immunoSEQ multiplex PCR; TCRdb has only the in-frame clones, and not every one. For V, J and clone size, that table is used; D and trimming come from the DNA. The sample consists of about 67,000 clones, around nine tenths of them appearing once. The receptor comes from a woman of 80 years or more with acute or convalescent COVID-19. What was sequenced was peripheral blood. The chain carries TRBV27 and TRBJ1-4; 9 bases map to TRBD1. The DNA of the CDR3 is TGTGCCAGCAGCCTTGGGGCTACCGGGACAGGGAGGGAAAAACTGTTTTTT. It translates to CASSLGATGTGREKLFF.